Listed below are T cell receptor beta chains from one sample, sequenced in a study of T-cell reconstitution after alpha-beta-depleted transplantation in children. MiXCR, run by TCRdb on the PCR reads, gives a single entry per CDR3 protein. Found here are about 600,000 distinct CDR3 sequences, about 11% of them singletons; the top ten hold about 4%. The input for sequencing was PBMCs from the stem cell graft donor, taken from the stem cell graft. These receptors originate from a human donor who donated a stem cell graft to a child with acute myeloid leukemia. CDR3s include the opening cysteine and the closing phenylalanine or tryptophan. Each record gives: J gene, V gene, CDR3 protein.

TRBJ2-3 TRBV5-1 CASRPAPGASRDTQYF
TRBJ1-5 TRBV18 CASSPRGREEGPQHF
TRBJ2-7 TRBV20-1 CSATTSGGSYEQYF
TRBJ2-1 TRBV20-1 CSARISGVAGANEQFF
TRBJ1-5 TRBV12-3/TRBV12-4 CASSLGRAQPQHF
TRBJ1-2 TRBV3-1 CASSHGTDYGYTF
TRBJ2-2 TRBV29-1 CSASGQGIDGELFF
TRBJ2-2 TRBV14 CASSQGGSVAAGELFF
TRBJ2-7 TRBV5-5 CASSWRLRDITYEQYF
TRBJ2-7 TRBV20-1 CSAIPDHYEQYF
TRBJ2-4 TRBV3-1 CASSPRETVAKNIQYF
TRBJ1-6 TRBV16 CASSQYMGSAYNSPLHF
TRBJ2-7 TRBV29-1 CSVGDGGLGEQYF
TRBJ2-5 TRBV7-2 CASSVKIGFQETQYF
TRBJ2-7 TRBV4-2 CASSQEFMGQYF
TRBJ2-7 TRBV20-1 CSAGLGRDEQYF
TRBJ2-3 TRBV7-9 CASSLSEPTDTQYF
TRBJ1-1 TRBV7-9 CASSLGAGSGREAFF
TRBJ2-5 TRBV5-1 CASSPLGRLAGEETRYF
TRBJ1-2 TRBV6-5 CASSYTGFNYGYTF
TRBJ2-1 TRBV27 CASRQPDDRSNEQFF
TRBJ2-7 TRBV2 CASSGTGPPSYEQYF
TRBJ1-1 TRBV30 CAWRGQGIGEAFF
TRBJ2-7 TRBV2 CASSEGQARGSYEQYF
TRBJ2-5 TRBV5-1 CASSLEEGETQYF
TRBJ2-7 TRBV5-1 CASSVPPGPIAYEQYF
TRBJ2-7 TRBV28 CASSPLDRYEQYF
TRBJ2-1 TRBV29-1 CSVEDPGQVRNDEQFF
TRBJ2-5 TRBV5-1 CASSPRDTSQETQYF
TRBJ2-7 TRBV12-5 CASGLVSGPGAYEQYF
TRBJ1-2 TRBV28 CASSGTSWYGYTF
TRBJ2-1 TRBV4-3 CASTPGLAGVNEQFF
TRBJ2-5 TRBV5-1 CASSLYPRETQYF
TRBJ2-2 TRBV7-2 CASSLRLTGAGGELFF
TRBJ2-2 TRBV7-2 CASSSRGDSLSGELFF
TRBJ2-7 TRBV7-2 CASSVGLAGGYEQYF
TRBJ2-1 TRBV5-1 CASSTRTSGRIDEQFF
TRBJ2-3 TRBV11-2 CASSLARGMGTDTQYF
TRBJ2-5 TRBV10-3 CAISESAGGRETQYF
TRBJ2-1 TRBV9 CASSGDILAGASNEQFF
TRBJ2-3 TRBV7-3 CASSSRQVASTDTQYF
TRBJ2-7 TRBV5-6 CASSSSQLGQYF
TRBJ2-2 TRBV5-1 CASSPGLRPSSGELFF
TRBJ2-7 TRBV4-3 CASSQESVVSAGEQYF
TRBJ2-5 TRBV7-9 CASSLDGTKQETQYF
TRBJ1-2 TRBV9 CASSTRDTPGYTF